These 26 T cell receptor beta chains share one sample of origin, sequenced in a study of blood T cells in healthy people across ages. A J-beta primer mix and a sample-barcoded 5' primer were used in a second PCR of about 7 to 12 cycles. One entry per CDR3 protein, called by TCRdb with MiXCR from the 5' RACE reads. The repertoire holds 550,000 to 600,000 distinct CDR3 sequences, with less than 60% as singletons. What was sequenced was blood. These receptors originate from a man older than 75 in good health.

The chain recombines TRBV29-1 with TRBJ2-7, with TRBD1 identical over 10 bases. The J call is uncertain, as TRBJ2-5 better fits the DNA end. There are 16 residues in the CDR3. CDR1 and CDR2 from the germline V gene are SQVTM and ANQGSEA. In nucleotides, the CDR3 is TGCAGCGTTGCGATTCCGGGACAGGGGTTTGGGGAGACCCAGTACTTC. It codes for CSVAIPGQGFGETQYF.

This chain connects TRBV6-2 or TRBV6-3 to TRBJ2-7; 12 bases align to TRBD1. Trimming at V came to 4 bases and at J to 4 bases, leaving 5 bases not matched to a gene. CDR1 and CDR2 from the germline V gene are MNHEY and SVGEGT. The CDR3 has 15 amino acids. Here the CDR3 reads CASSSGTGGRYEQYF. For the CDR3, the DNA is TGTGCCAGCAGTTCCGGGACAGGGGGCCGGTACGAGCAGTACTTC.

This chain uses TRBV2 with TRBJ1-1; D remains ambiguous. The germline V gene has CDR1 SNHLY and CDR2 FYNNEI. The V end lost 6 bases, the J end lost 5 bases, and 13 bases lay between the germline ends. The CDR3 has 13 amino acids. CDR3 bases: TGTGCCAGCAGCGGGGAATTGGGTACTGAAGCTTTCTTT. Translation: CASSGELGTEAFF.

The V call is TRBV4-1, the J call TRBJ2-1; D perhaps matches TRBD2 (6 bases). The end of the DNA is better explained by TRBJ2-7, so the J call may be wrong. The CDR3 loop spans 17 amino acids. Per the germline V gene, CDR1 is MGHRA and CDR2 is YSYEKL. CDR3 in DNA: TGCGCCAGCAGCCAAGACGGCGCGGGACCCCCCTACAATGAGCAGTACTTC. As protein: CASSQDGAGPPYNEQYF.

The chain carries TRBV11-2 and TRBJ2-1; TRBD2 aligns across 7 bases. Trimming removed 5 bases from V and 9 bases from J; junction bases left unmatched: 13. The germline V gene has CDR1 SGHAT and CDR2 FQNNGV. CDR3 length equals 15 residues. The CDR3 coding sequence is TGTGCCAGCAGCCCCTTAGTGGGAGGGGTCGGTGAGCAGTTCTTC. Protein sequence: CASSPLVGGVGEQFF.

This clonotype occurred many times. V usage is TRBV6-6 and J usage is TRBJ1-1, with a weak D call TRBD1 (5 bases). The ends were cut back, 0 bases at V and 0 bases at J, with 11 bases in the middle. The CDR3 is made up of 16 amino acids. CDR1 is MNHNY and CDR2 is SVGAGI in the germline V gene (reference sequence). The DNA for the CDR3 is TGTGCCAGCAGTTACTCCCAGGGCATAATGAACACTGAAGCTTTCTTT. Amino acid sequence: CASSYSQGIMNTEAFF.

J is TRBJ1-2 and V is TRBV5-6; D gene ambiguous. Germline-derived CDR1 and CDR2 are SGHDT and YYEEEE. There are 15 residues in the CDR3. V lost 0 bases, J lost 0 bases, and 9 bases lay in between. Here the CDR3 DNA reads TGTGCCAGCAGCTTGGGTTCTCTAGCTAACTATGGCTACACCTTC. It translates to CASSLGSLANYGYTF.

This clonotype was seen a single time. The J gene is TRBJ2-5, the V gene TRBV3-1, with no clear D. The V end lost 2 bases, the J end lost 2 bases, and 9 bases lay between the germline ends. From germline, CDR1 is LGHDT and CDR2 YNNKEL (reference sequence). The CDR3 runs 14 residues. The CDR3 loop reads CASSQMAGQETQYF. CDR3 in DNA: TGTGCCAGCAGCCAAATGGCTGGACAAGAGACCCAGTACTTC.

To note about this clonotype: A junction end diverges from the germline sequence, so it may reflect a read error. This chain connects TRBV2 to TRBJ2-7, with D possibly being TRBD2 (6 bases). CDR3 length equals 14 residues. Germline assignment: CDR1 SNHLY and CDR2 FYNNEI. The CDR3 loop reads CAGSVVGGLDEQYF. The CDR3, as DNA: TGTGCCGGCAGTGTCGTGGGAGGATTGGACGAGCAGTACTTC.

This clonotype was seen a single time. The chain recombines TRBV2 with TRBJ2-5; TRBD1 matches at 8 bases. Trimming removed 6 bases from V and 11 bases from J; junction bases left unmatched: 5. The germline CDR1 and CDR2 sequences are SNHLY and FYNNEI. CDR3 size: 11 residues. The CDR3 bases are TGTGCCAGCAGGGTGACAGGGGAGCAGTACTTC. This codes for CASRVTGEQYF.

This clonotype was observed a few times. The chain has TRBV11-2 and TRBJ2-1; D not certain. Germline V CDR1 and CDR2: SGHAT, FQNNGV. Trimming removed 3 bases at V and 6 bases at J, with 9 bases between. The CDR3 is made up of 13 amino acids. The CDR3 loop reads CASSFQSINEQFF. The CDR3 bases are TGTGCCAGCAGCTTCCAGTCAATCAATGAGCAGTTCTTC.

CDR3 amino acids: CASSYDREVSGYTF. The CDR3, as DNA: TGTGCCAGCAGCTACGACAGGGAGGTCTCTGGCTACACCTTC. This chain joins TRBV7-2 and TRBJ1-2; 7 bases map to TRBD1. V trimming: 4 bases; J trimming: 7 bases; junction bases outside the gene matches: 9. CDR1 and CDR2 (germline): SGHTA, FQGNSA. CDR3 length: 14 amino acids.

The chain carries TRBV9 and TRBJ2-3; 7 bases agree with TRBD2. V shed 5 bases, J shed 2 bases, and the junction held 5 bases outside the gene matches. The CDR3 covers 14 residues. The germline V gene has CDR1 SGDLS and CDR2 YYNGEE. CDR3 region: CASRGRGNTDTQYF. For the CDR3, the DNA is TGTGCCAGCAGGGGGAGGGGAAACACAGATACGCAGTATTTT.

The chain joins TRBV15 to TRBJ2-1; D might be TRBD1 (5 bases). The length of the CDR3 is 14 residues. The germline V gene has CDR1 LNHNV and CDR2 YYDKDF (reference sequence). With 1 base removed from V and 12 bases from J, the gap between germline ends came to 16 bases. As DNA, the CDR3 is TGTGCCACCAGCAGAGGCCCAGAAAACCAGGGGCAGTTCTTC. Protein: CATSRGPENQGQFF.

To note about this clonotype: A much larger clone lies a single base off, so this may be a read error. The chain combines TRBV6-6 with TRBJ1-6, with TRBD1 as a possible D gene (5 bases). V shed 7 bases and J shed 11 bases, with 18 bases lying between them. This CDR3 has 14 amino acids. Germline CDR1 is MNHNY and CDR2 is SVGAGI (reference sequence). The chain's CDR3 is CASTDSSLRPPLHF. The CDR3 DNA reads TGTGCCAGCACCGACAGCTCCTTACGTCCACCCCTCCACTTT.

The sample holds a few counts of this clonotype. The CDR3 nucleotides are TGTGCCAGCAGCTCTACGGTAGCGGGAGGCGAGCAGTTCTTC. Its protein product is CASSSTVAGGEQFF. The rearrangement uses TRBV7-2 and TRBJ2-1; TRBD2 aligns across 10 bases. CDR1 and CDR2 from the germline V gene are SGHTA and FQGNSA. CDR3 length: 14 residues. V dropped 4 bases and J dropped 10; count of bases not matched to a gene: 7. The full variable domain, completed using reference TRBV7-2 and TRBJ2-1, is GAGVSQSPSNKVTEKGKDVELRCDPISGHTALYWYRQSLGQGLEFLIYFQGNSAPDKSGLPSDRFSAERTGGSVSTLTIQRTQQEDSAVYLCASSSTVAGGEQFFGPGTRLTVL.

The rearrangement joins TRBV28 to TRBJ2-1; 13 nucleotides align to TRBD2. CDR1 and CDR2 from the germline V gene are MDHEN and SYDVKM. The CDR3 contains 14 residues. Trimming removed 8 bases from V and 10 bases from J; junction bases left unmatched: 8. The CDR3: CASGGLAGVYEQFF. DNA of the CDR3: TGTGCCAGCGGAGGACTAGCGGGAGTTTACGAGCAGTTCTTC.

This clonotype was observed a single time. The chain recombines TRBV20-1 with TRBJ2-3, with 12 bases fitting TRBD2. The V and J ends lost 3 bases and 6 bases, in that order; junction bases with no gene match: 7. The CDR3 has 15 residues. Germline V CDR1 and CDR2: DFQATT, SNEGSKA (reference sequence). The CDR3 protein is CSARGLAGGHDTQYF. The DNA of the CDR3 is TGCAGTGCTAGGGGGCTAGCGGGGGGGCATGATACGCAGTATTTT.

This clonotype has just a few counts. The chain combines TRBV20-1 with TRBJ2-5; TRBD1 agrees at 7 bases. J was trimmed by 4 bases and V by 6 bases; bases with no gene match: 8. Germline loops: CDR1 DFQATT, CDR2 SNEGSKA (reference sequence). This CDR3 has 13 amino acids. Written as DNA, the CDR3 is TGCAGTGCAAGGAACAGGGGACGAGAGACCCAGTACTTC. This gives the protein CSARNRGRETQYF.

About this clonotype: It is unclear where the CDR3 begins or ends on the DNA, so no DNA is shown, and the CDR3 is as TCRdb lists it. The chain couples TRBV11-2 to TRBJ2-3; TRBD1, as called in the table, went unchecked against the DNA. Germline CDR1 SGHAT, CDR2 FQNNGV. The CDR3 is 23 residues long, ends included. The CDR3 region is CASSLYGGPQETQYFGPGDTQYF.

This clonotype was seen at least ten times. J is TRBJ2-7 and V is TRBV7-9; D call uncertain. The CDR3 spans 11 residues. The V gene's germline CDR1 is SEHNR and CDR2 FQNEAQ (reference sequence). Trimming shortened V by 5 bases and J by 6 bases, and 8 bases separated the two germline ends. The CDR3 protein is CASSLVGEQYF. DNA for the CDR3: TGTGCCAGCAGCCTCGTCGGCGAGCAGTACTTC.

The chain links TRBV30 to TRBJ2-7; 8 nucleotides align to TRBD1. The CDR3 totals 13 residues. Germline trimming cut 3 bases from V and 4 bases from J; bases unmatched to any gene: 5. CDR1 is GTSNPN and CDR2 is SVGIG in the germline V gene (reference sequence). The CDR3 DNA reads as TGTGCCTGGAGGCCACAGGGGGTGTACGAGCAGTACTTC. It translates to CAWRPQGVYEQYF.

The chain carries TRBV9 and TRBJ2-1, with TRBD2 identical over 7 bases. V trimming: 2 bases; J trimming: 3 bases; junction bases outside the gene matches: 2. The CDR3 is 14 amino acids. Germline V gene data show CDR1 as SGDLS and CDR2 as YYNGEE. The chain's CDR3 is CASSVLADYNEQFF. The CDR3 coding sequence is TGTGCCAGCAGCGTCCTAGCGGACTACAATGAGCAGTTCTTC.

In its sample, this clonotype was seen many times. The chain links TRBV7-2 to TRBJ1-6; no clear D gene. Germline V lookup: CDR1 SGHTA, CDR2 FQGNSA. With 5 bases removed from V and 6 bases from J, the gap between germline ends came to 11 bases. This CDR3 is built from 14 residues. CDR3 nucleotide sequence: TGTGCCAGCAGCCGTGGACCGATTAATTCACCCCTCCACTTT. Protein sequence: CASSRGPINSPLHF.

The chain uses TRBV7-2 and TRBJ1-6; 8 bases agree with TRBD1. V lost 5 bases to trimming and J lost 4 bases; unmatched junction nucleotides: 4. CDR1 is SGHTA and CDR2 is FQGNSA in the germline V gene. The CDR3 has 15 amino acids. CDR3 in amino acids: CASSHDRGYNSPLHF. The CDR3 DNA is TGTGCCAGCAGCCATGACAGGGGATATAATTCACCCCTCCACTTT.

This clonotype was seen a handful of times. This chain connects TRBV30 to TRBJ2-7; D unresolved. Germline V gene sequence: CDR1 GTSNPN, CDR2 SVGIG (reference sequence). V shed 2 bases and J shed 1 base, with 9 bases lying between them. The CDR3 sequence is 13 residues long. As DNA, the CDR3 is TGTGCCTGGAGTTCGACCCGGTCCTACGAGCAGTACTTC. Translating it yields CAWSSTRSYEQYF.